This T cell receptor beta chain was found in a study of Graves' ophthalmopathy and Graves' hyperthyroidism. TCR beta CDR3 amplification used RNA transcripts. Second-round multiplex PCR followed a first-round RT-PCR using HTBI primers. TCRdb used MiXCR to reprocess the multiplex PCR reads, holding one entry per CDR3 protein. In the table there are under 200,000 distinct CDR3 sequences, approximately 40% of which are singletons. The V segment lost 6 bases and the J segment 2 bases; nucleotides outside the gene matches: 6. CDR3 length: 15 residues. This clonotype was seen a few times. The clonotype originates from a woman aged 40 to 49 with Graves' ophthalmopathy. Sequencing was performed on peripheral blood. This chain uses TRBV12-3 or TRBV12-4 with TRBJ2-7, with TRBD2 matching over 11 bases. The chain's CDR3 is CASSSGTSGTYEQYF. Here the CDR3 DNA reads TGTGCCAGCAGCTCCGGGACTAGCGGAACCTACGAGCAGTACTTC.